The 24 T cell receptor beta chains in this list originate from one sample, sequenced in a study of blood T cell repertoires in COVID-19. TCRdb's copy holds only in-frame clones and misses some; the assay was immunoSEQ multiplex PCR. The sample lists fewer than 90,000 clones, just over 85% occurring once. The specimen was peripheral blood. The receptor source for this set is a man younger than 40 with acute or convalescent COVID-19.

The rearrangement joins TRBV18 to TRBJ1-2; 7 bases align to TRBD1. CDR3 length: 13 amino acids. Germline CDR1 KGHSH, CDR2 LQKENI. Losses at the gene ends were 4 bases for V and 5 bases for J; bases not matched to a gene: 4. The CDR3 nucleotides read TGTGCCAGCTCACTCGACAGGGATTATGGCTACACCTTC. Translation: CASSLDRDYGYTF.

The chain employs TRBV28 and TRBJ2-3, with D unclear. Per germline, CDR1 MDHEN and CDR2 SYDVKM. This CDR3 has 16 residues. V was trimmed by 2 bases and J by 0 bases, leaving 12 bases between them. The CDR3 coding sequence is TGTGCCAGCAGTTTACTTCAAACGGGTAGCACAGATACGCAGTATTTT. It translates to CASSLLQTGSTDTQYF.

In DNA form, the CDR3 reads TGCAGCGCCTCTAGCGGGAGGGCCGTTGAGCAGTTCTTC. It encodes CSASSGRAVEQFF. The chain has TRBV29-1 and TRBJ2-1; the match to TRBD2 covers 12 bases. This CDR3 spans 13 amino acids. Germline CDR1 and CDR2: SQVTM and ANQGSEA. Trimming at V came to 7 bases and at J to 9 bases, leaving 7 bases not matched to a gene.

This clone was detected only a few times. The V and J genes are TRBV6-2 or TRBV6-3 and TRBJ2-2; the D is unclear. The germline gives CDR1 MNHEY, CDR2 SVGEGT. This CDR3 comprises 13 residues. V lost 3 bases and J lost 3, with 5 bases in between. The CDR3 region has the DNA TGTGCCAGCAGTTATTTAGACACCGGGGAGCTGTTTTTT. It translates to CASSYLDTGELFF.

The J gene is TRBJ1-2, the V gene TRBV21-1. TRBV21-1 is noted as a pseudogene. This CDR3 spans 14 amino acids. The CDR3, as DNA: TGTGCCAGCAGCAAGCCGGGAGCTAACTATGGCTACACCTTC. This sequence encodes CASSKPGANYGYTF.

This chain links TRBV14 with TRBJ2-7, with D unclear. Trimming stripped 4 bases from V and 7 bases from J, with 8 bases between. CDR3 length: 11 amino acids. The germline V gene has CDR1 SGHDN and CDR2 FVKESK. CDR3 in amino acids: CASSRAGEQYF. CDR3 coding DNA: TGTGCCAGCAGCCGGGCTGGGGAGCAGTACTTC.

The chain combines TRBV30 with TRBJ2-7; TRBD1 aligns across 8 bases. The V segment lost 4 bases and the J segment 5 bases; nucleotides outside the gene matches: 13. The CDR3 sequence is 15 residues long. CDR1 is GTSNPN and CDR2 is SVGIG in the germline V gene (reference sequence). CDR3 in DNA: TGTGCCTGGATTACAGGGGGAGGACTAAGCCACGAGCAGTACTTC. It yields the protein CAWITGGGLSHEQYF.

V gene TRBV10-2 combines with J gene TRBJ2-7; tentative D call: TRBD1 (6 bases). V was pared by 4 bases and J by 9 bases, with 22 bases between. The CDR3 runs to 15 residues. The germline CDR1 and CDR2 sequences are WSHSY and SAAADI. This CDR3 reads CASSVYLDSLAGQYF. The CDR3 DNA sequence: TGCGCCAGCAGTGTTTATCTGGACAGTTTGGCTGGGCAGTACTTC.

The genes are TRBV7-2 and TRBJ2-7, with a possible D match to TRBD1 (5 bases). Trimming removed 5 bases at V and 2 bases at J, with 13 bases between. CDR3 length: 14 residues. Germline lookup yields CDR1 SGHTA and CDR2 FQGNSA. The CDR3 bases are TGTGCCAGCAGCAAGGGGTGGGGCCCCTACGAGCAGTACTTC. This translates into CASSKGWGPYEQYF.

The chain is built from TRBV19 and TRBJ2-7; the match to TRBD2 covers 10 bases. The J segment lost 7 bases and the V segment lost 3 bases, leaving 6 bases of the junction unmatched. This CDR3 contains 14 residues. Germline CDR1 reads LNHDA; CDR2 reads SQIVND (reference sequence). The DNA for the CDR3 is TGTGCCAGTAGTATTAGCGGGAGGTGGTATGAGCAGTACTTC. The encoded protein is CASSISGRWYEQYF.

The chain couples TRBV24-1 to TRBJ2-1, with 11 bases lining up with TRBD2. This CDR3 has 16 amino acids. CDR1 is KGHDR and CDR2 is SFDVKD in the germline V gene. The V and J ends lost 3 bases and 6 bases, in that order; junction bases with no gene match: 6. The CDR3 DNA is TGTGCCACCAGTGATATCCGACTAGCGGGATCCAATGAGCAGTTCTTC. As protein: CATSDIRLAGSNEQFF.

The V and J genes are TRBV21-1 and TRBJ2-7; no check of the table's D call, TRBD1, against the DNA was made. TRBV21-1 is flagged as a pseudogene. The length of the CDR3 is 12 residues. CDR3 sequence (DNA): TGTGCCAGCTCAGGGCAGTCGGCCGAGCAGTACTTC. Encoded protein: CASSGQSAEQYF.

The CDR3 here is CASSLGTPRTRQETQYF. Here the CDR3 DNA reads TGTGCCAGCAGCCTCGGGACACCCCGGACGAGGCAAGAGACCCAGTACTTC. The chain employs TRBV9 and TRBJ2-5, with D possibly matching TRBD1 (6 bases). Trimming left V 4 bases short and J 2 bases short, with 21 bases between. The germline V gene encodes CDR1 SGDLS and CDR2 YYNGEE. This CDR3 has 17 amino acids.

V is TRBV3-1 (or the pseudogene TRBV3-2) and J is TRBJ1-2; D is unclear. Trimming stripped 4 bases from V and 1 base from J, with 13 bases between. Per germline, CDR1 LGHDT and CDR2 YNNKEL (reference sequence). This CDR3 region has 15 residues. DNA for the CDR3: TGTGCCAGCAGCCGAGGAGTCGGGGATAACTATGGCTACACCTTC. Translation gives CASSRGVGDNYGYTF.

This chain joins TRBV2 and TRBJ1-5, with D perhaps TRBD1 (6 bases). Trimming took off 2 bases at V and 4 bases at J, with 12 bases between the two ends. Germline V gene sequence: CDR1 SNHLY, CDR2 FYNNEI. This CDR3 comprises 15 residues. CDR3 amino acids: CASSEWGTQNQPQHF. CDR3 nucleotide sequence: TGTGCCAGCAGTGAATGGGGGACACAAAATCAGCCCCAGCATTTT.

The chain couples TRBV5-1 to TRBJ2-5; 10 bases are a match to TRBD2. The V segment lost 4 bases and the J segment 3 bases; nucleotides outside the gene matches: 3. The CDR3 extends over 14 amino acids. Germline CDR1 SGHRS, CDR2 YFSETQ. The CDR3 protein is CASSASGREETQYF. CDR3 nucleotide sequence: TGCGCCAGCAGCGCGAGCGGGAGGGAAGAGACCCAGTACTTC.

This chain uses TRBV4-1 with TRBJ2-5; 10 bases fit TRBD2. The CDR3 sequence is 15 residues long. In germline, CDR1 is MGHRA, CDR2 YSYEKL. V dropped 3 bases and J dropped 3; count of bases not matched to a gene: 4. The CDR3 sequence is CASSQTGLAEETQYF. The CDR3 nucleotides are TGCGCCAGCAGCCAGACCGGACTAGCGGAAGAGACCCAGTACTTC.

The J gene is TRBJ2-7, the V gene TRBV28; TRBD1 agrees at 10 bases. The V gene end was trimmed by 8 bases and the J gene end by 7 bases; junction bases not matched to a gene: 8. The length of the CDR3 is 13 residues. CDR1 is MDHEN and CDR2 is SYDVKM in the germline V gene. Written as DNA, the CDR3 is TGTGCCAGCCGGACAGGGGGAAGGTGGGAGCAGTACTTC. Translation gives CASRTGGRWEQYF.

This clone was seen just once. The chain employs TRBV28 and TRBJ2-4; unclear D gene. Germline V gene sequence: CDR1 MDHEN, CDR2 SYDVKM. The CDR3 has 16 residues. V was pared by 3 bases and J by 9 bases, with 21 bases between. The CDR3 region is CASSFFGLRKPSIQYF. The CDR3 bases are TGTGCCAGCAGTTTTTTTGGGTTGAGGAAGCCTAGCATTCAGTACTTC.

This chain uses TRBV24-1 with TRBJ2-5; D unclear. Deletions cut 3 bases from V and 7 bases from J, with 17 bases between. In germline, CDR1 is KGHDR, CDR2 SFDVKD. CDR3 length equals 15 residues. CDR3 sequence: CATSDPRGPPGTQYF. For the CDR3, the DNA is TGTGCCACCAGTGATCCTAGAGGCCCGCCTGGGACCCAGTACTTC.

The J gene is TRBJ1-5, the V gene TRBV3-1 (or the pseudogene TRBV3-2); unclear D gene. Trimming cost V 6 bases and J 3 bases, with 12 bases left between them. This CDR3 spans 14 amino acids. The germline CDR1 and CDR2 sequences are LGHDT and YNNKEL (reference sequence). The CDR3 loop is CASSQTDTNQPQHF. The CDR3 coding sequence is TGTGCCAGCAGTCAGACCGACACCAATCAGCCCCAGCATTTT.

The chain couples TRBV25-1 to TRBJ2-2; D call uncertain. Trimming shortened V by 8 bases and J by 6 bases, and 19 bases separated the two germline ends. Germline CDR1 MGHDK, CDR2 SYGVNS. The CDR3 spans 15 residues. The DNA of the CDR3 is TGTGCCAGCTCTAGAGTGGGTCCGATGCCCGGGGAGCTGTTTTTT. This sequence encodes CASSRVGPMPGELFF.

The rearrangement links TRBV11-2 to TRBJ2-7; TRBD1 matches 9 bases. Germline V gene sequence: CDR1 SGHAT, CDR2 FQNNGV. CDR3 length equals 16 residues. The junction had 7 bases not matched to a gene; V was cut back by 1 base and J by 3 bases. CDR3 sequence reads: CASSLVGQGTGYEQYF. CDR3 sequence (DNA): TGTGCCAGCAGCTTAGTTGGACAGGGGACCGGCTACGAGCAGTACTTC. Based on the CDR3 plus reference TRBV11-2 and TRBJ2-7, the full variable domain is EAGVAQSPRYKIIEKRQSVAFWCNPISGHATLYWYQQILGQGPKLLIQFQNNGVVDDSQLPKDRFSAERLKGVDSTLKIQPAKLEDSAVYLCASSLVGQGTGYEQYFGPGTRLTVT.

The chain carries TRBV7-9 and TRBJ1-6, with TRBD1 matching over 8 bases. The V and J ends lost 6 bases and 10 bases, in that order; junction bases with no gene match: 5. The CDR3 covers 13 residues. From germline, CDR1 is SEHNR and CDR2 FQNEAQ (reference sequence). The CDR3 nucleotides read TGTGCCAGCAGGACAGGGGTGGGATCACCCCTCCACTTT. Residues: CASRTGVGSPLHF.